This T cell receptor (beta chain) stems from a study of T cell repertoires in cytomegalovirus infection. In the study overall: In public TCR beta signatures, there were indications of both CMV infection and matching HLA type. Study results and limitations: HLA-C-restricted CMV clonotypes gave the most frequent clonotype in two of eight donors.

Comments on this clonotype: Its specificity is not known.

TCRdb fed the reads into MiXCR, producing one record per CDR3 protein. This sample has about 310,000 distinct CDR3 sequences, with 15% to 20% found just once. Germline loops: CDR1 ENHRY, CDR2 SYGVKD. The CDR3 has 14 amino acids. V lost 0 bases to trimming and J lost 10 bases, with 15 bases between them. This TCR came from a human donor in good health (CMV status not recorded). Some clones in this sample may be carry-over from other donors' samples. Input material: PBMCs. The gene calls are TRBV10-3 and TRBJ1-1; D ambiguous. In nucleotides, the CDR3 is TGTGCCATCAGTGAGTCGAGTAGTCCGGTGGGAGCTTTCTTT. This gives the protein CAISESSSPVGAFF.